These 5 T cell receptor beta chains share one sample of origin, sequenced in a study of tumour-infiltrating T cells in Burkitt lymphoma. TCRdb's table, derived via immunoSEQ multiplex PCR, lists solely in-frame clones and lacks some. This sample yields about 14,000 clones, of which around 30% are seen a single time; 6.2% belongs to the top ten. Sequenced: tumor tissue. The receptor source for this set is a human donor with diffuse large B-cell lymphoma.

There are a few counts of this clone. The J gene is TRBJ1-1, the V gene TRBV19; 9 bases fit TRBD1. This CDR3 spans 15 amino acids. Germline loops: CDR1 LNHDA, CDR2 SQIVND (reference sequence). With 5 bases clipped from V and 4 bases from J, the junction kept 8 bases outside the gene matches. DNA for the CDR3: TGTGCCAGTAGTCCACCGGGACAGGGACGCACTGAAGCTTTCTTT. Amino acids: CASSPPGQGRTEAFF.

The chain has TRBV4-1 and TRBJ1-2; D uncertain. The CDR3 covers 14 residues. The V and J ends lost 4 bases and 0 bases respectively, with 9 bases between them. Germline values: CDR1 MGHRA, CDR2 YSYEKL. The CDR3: CASSPEKTNYGYTF. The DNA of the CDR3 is TGCGCCAGCAGCCCCGAGAAAACTAACTATGGCTACACCTTC.

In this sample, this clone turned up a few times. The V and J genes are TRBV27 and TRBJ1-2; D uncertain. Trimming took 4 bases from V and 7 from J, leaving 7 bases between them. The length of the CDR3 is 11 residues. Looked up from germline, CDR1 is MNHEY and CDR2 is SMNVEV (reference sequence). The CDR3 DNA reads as TGTGCCAGCAGTTCCACTGGTGGCTACACCTTC. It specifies CASSSTGGYTF.

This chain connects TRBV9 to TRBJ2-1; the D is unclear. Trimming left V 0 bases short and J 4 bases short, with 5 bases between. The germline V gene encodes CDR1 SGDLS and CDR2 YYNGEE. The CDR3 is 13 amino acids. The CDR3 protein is CASSVAVYNEQFF. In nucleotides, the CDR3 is TGTGCCAGCAGCGTAGCTGTATACAATGAGCAGTTCTTC.

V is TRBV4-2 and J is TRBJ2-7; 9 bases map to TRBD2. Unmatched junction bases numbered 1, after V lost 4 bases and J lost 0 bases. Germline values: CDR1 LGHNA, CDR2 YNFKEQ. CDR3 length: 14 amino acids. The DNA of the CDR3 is TGTGCCAGCAGCCTAGCGGGGGCCTCCTACGAGCAGTACTTC. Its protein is CASSLAGASYEQYF.